The sample holds many counts of the clone carrying this TCR beta chain. This sample was included in a study of neurological immune-mediated disorders. The CDR3 is 15 residues long. V lost 6 bases and J lost 6, with 17 bases in between. Via MiXCR, TCRdb re-called the 5' RACE reads, giving one row per CDR3 protein. The sample has tens of thousands of distinct CDR3 sequences, 4% to 5.5% seen once. The chain carries TRBV12-3 or TRBV12-4 and TRBJ1-4; D is unresolved. The sequence came from a woman aged 55 to 70 with multiple sclerosis. Material for sequencing was PBMCs. The CDR3 DNA reads TGTGCCAGCAGCGATAACAGTGTGGGATATGAAAAACTGTTTTTT. This gives the protein CASSDNSVGYEKLFF.